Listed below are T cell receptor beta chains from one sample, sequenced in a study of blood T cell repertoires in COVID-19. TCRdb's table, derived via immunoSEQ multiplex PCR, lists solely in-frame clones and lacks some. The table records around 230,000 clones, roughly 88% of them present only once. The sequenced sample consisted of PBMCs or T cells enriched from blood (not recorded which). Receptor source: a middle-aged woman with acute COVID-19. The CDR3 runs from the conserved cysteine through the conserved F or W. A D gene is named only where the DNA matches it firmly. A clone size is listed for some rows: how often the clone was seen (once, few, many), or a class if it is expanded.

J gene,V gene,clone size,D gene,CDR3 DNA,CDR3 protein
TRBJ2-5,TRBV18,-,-,TGTGCCAGCTCACCGACTGGGGGGAGGTACCAAGAGACCCAGTACTTC,CASSPTGGRYQETQYF
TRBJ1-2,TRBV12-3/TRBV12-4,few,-,TGTGCCAGCAGTCGACAGGTCTATGGCTACACCTTC,CASSRQVYGYTF
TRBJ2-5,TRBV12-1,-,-,TGTGCCAGCAGCTTTGATAGCTCGGGAGGGACTAGCGGGGGCGAACGGTACCAAGAGACCCAGTACTTC,CASSFDSSGGTSGGERYQETQYF
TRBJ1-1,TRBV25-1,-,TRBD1,TGTGCCAGCAAATTCGCGGGACAGGGAAAGACTGAAGCTTTCTTT,CASKFAGQGKTEAFF
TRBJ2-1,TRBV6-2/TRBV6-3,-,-,TGTGCCAGCAGTTACCTGGGTGGGGGACTGACTTACAATGAGCAGTTCTTC,CASSYLGGGLTYNEQFF
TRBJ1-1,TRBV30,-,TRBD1,TGTGCCTGGAGGGACAGGGTGGTCACTGAAGCTTTCTTT,CAWRDRVVTEAFF
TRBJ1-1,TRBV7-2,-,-,TGTGCCAGCAGCTTAGATTTCTCCAGGAACACTGAAGCTTTCTTT,CASSLDFSRNTEAFF
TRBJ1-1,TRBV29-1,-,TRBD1,TGCAGCGGGGACAGGGATTTATTCACTGAAGCTTTCTTT,CSGDRDLFTEAFF
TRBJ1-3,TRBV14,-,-,TGTGCCAGCAGCCAAGGTCGGACTTACTCTGGAAACACCATATATTTT,CASSQGRTYSGNTIYF
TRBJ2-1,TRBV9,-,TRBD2,TGTGCCAGCAGCGTATGGGCTAAGGGGGGACTAGCGGGAGTTAATGAGCAGTTCTTC,CASSVWAKGGLAGVNEQFF
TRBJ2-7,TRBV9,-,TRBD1,TGTGCCAGCAGCCCGCTGGGGACAGTTAACGAGCAGTACTTC,CASSPLGTVNEQYF